This T cell receptor (beta chain) came from a study of blood T cell repertoires in COVID-19. Whole-study context: Samples representing acute and convalescent COVID-19 were sourced from the United States, Italy and Spain. T cells, B-cell-depleted T cells, or PBMCs provided the cDNA or gDNA that served as material.

The germline CDR1 and CDR2 sequences are SEHNR and FQNEAQ (reference sequence). This CDR3 spans 14 amino acids. V shed 0 bases and J shed 11 bases, with 17 bases lying between them. Authors' data handling: Estimated nucleated cell counts came from reference gene primer amplification. Measured with immunoSEQ multiplex PCR; TCRdb has only the in-frame clones, and not every one. V, J and clone size are those of that table, while D and trimming were read from the DNA. Of approximately 260,000 clones in the sample, around four fifths were seen once. This clone was picked up one time. The chain combines TRBV7-9 with TRBJ2-7; D call uncertain. Sequences were obtained from peripheral blood. This clonotype was obtained from a woman aged 60 to 75 with active or convalescent COVID-19. Here the CDR3 reads CASSLAATGAREYF. Written as DNA, the CDR3 is TGTGCCAGCAGCTTAGCCGCGACTGGAGCACGGGAGTACTTC.